The clone carrying this T cell receptor (beta chain) was picked up many times. The antigen is not known. Extraction of PBMCs used 7.5 to 10 ml of fresh peripheral blood. The data are from a study of T cells in Graves' hyperthyroidism and ophthalmopathy. The study's findings and limits: Among clonotypes expanded in thyroid above 0.001, most were also found in blood.

The CDR3 regions of TCR beta were amplified from RNA transcripts. Using the HTBI primer set, a first-round RT-PCR was run on the TCR CDR3. TCRdb reanalysed the multiplex PCR reads using MiXCR and keeps one entry per CDR3 protein. The data show 350,000 to 450,000 distinct CDR3 sequences, roughly 13% seen once. Germline assignment: CDR1 SGHTA and CDR2 FQGTGA. V was pared by 0 bases and J by 3 bases, with 4 bases of the junction left unmatched. The CDR3 is 15 amino acids. Specimen: blood. The chain couples TRBV7-3 to TRBJ2-7, with 8 bases identical to TRBD2. The clonotype comes from a woman in her sixties with Graves' hyperthyroidism. CDR3 loop: CASSLTGLAGYEQYF. CDR3 bases: TGTGCCAGCAGCTTAACGGGGCTAGCGGGCTACGAGCAGTACTTC.